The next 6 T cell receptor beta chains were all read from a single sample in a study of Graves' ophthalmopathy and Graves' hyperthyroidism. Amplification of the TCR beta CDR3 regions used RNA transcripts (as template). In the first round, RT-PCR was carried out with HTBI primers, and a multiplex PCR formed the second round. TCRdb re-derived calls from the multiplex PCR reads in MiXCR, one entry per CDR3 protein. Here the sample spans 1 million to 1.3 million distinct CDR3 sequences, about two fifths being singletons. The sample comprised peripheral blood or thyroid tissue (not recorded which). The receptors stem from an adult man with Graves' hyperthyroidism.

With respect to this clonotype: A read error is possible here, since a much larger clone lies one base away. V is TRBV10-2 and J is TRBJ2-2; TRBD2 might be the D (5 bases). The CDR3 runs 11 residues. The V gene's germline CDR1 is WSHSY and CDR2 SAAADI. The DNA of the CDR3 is TGCGCCAGCAGTGCTAACGGGGAGCTGTCTTTT. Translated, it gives CASSANGELSF.

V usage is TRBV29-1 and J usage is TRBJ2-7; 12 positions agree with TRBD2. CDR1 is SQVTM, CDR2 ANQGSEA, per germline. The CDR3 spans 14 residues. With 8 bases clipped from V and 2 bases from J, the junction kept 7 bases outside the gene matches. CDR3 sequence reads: CSPRLAGATYEQYF. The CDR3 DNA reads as TGCAGCCCCCGACTAGCGGGAGCCACCTACGAGCAGTACTTC.

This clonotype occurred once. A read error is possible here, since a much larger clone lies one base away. CDR3 amino acids: CASSLGTSPSRGMNAEAFF. The CDR3, as DNA: TGTGCCAGCAGCTTAGGCACGAGCCCGTCCCGGGGAATGAACGCTGAAGCTTTCTTT. This chain joins TRBV7-2 and TRBJ1-1; no clear D gene. The CDR3 length is 19 residues. Germline V gene sequence: CDR1 SGHTA, CDR2 FQGNSA.

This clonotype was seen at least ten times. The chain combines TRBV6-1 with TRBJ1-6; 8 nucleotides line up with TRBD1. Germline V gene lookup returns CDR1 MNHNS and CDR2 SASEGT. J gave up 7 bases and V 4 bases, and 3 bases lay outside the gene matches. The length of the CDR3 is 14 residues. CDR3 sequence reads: CASSGTGGNSPLHF. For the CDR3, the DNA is TGTGCCAGCAGTGGAACAGGGGGGAATTCACCCCTCCACTTT.

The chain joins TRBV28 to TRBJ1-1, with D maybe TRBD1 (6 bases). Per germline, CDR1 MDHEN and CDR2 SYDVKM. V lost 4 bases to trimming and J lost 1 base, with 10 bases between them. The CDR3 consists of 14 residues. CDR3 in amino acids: CASSSADRNTEAFF. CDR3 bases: TGTGCCAGCAGTTCGGCGGACAGGAACACTGAAGCTTTCTTT.

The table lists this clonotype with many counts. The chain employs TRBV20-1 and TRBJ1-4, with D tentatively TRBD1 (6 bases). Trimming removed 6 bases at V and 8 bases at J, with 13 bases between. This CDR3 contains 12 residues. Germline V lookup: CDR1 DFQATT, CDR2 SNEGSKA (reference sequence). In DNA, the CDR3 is TGCAGTGCCACATACAGGGTCGAAAAACTGTTTTTT. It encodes CSATYRVEKLFF.